Following are 21 T cell receptor beta chains from one sample sequenced in a study of post-analysis software for immune sequencing data. Study-wide results and limits: Four to six TRBV segments were significantly more frequent in patients than in controls. TRBV5-6, TRBV5-1 and TRBV20-1 were among these segments.

These receptors have no known antigen. Prepared libraries of TCR beta cDNA carried unique molecular identifiers. TCRdb analysed the PCR reads with MiXCR anew, one entry per CDR3 protein. The repertoire holds 400,000 to 500,000 distinct CDR3 sequences, 35% to 45% seen once, with 6.5% to 8% in the top ten. Sequenced: blood. The receptors come from a girl aged 2-15 years with multiple sclerosis.

This clonotype was counted many times. V is TRBV5-1 and J is TRBJ2-7; 9 bases map to TRBD2. Germline V gene sequence: CDR1 SGHRS, CDR2 YFSETQ. Losses at the gene ends were 4 bases for V and 4 bases for J; bases not matched to a gene: 9. The CDR3 runs 15 residues. CDR3 sequence (DNA): TGCGCCAGCAGCCCATTTAGCGGGAGTATGTACGAGCAGTACTTC. Its translation: CASSPFSGSMYEQYF.

The chain uses TRBV12-3 or TRBV12-4 and TRBJ1-2; TRBD1 might be the D (5 bases). Trimming removed 3 bases at V and 8 bases at J, with 13 bases between. The CDR3 covers 13 residues. CDR3 sequence reads: CASSFGRGRGYTF. The CDR3 nucleotides read TGTGCCAGCAGTTTCGGGAGGGGACGCGGCTACACCTTC.

This clonotype was seen a handful of times. This chain uses TRBV12-3 or TRBV12-4 with TRBJ2-3, with 14 bases fitting TRBD2. With V trimmed by 6 bases and J by 0 bases, 5 bases remained unmatched. The CDR3 consists of 17 residues. CDR3 region: CASRPGTSGGSTDTQYF. The CDR3, as DNA: TGTGCCAGCAGGCCTGGGACTAGCGGGGGAAGCACAGATACGCAGTATTTT.

This sequence joins TRBV7-9 and TRBJ2-7; 8 bases match TRBD1. CDR1 and CDR2 from the germline V gene are SEHNR and FQNEAQ (reference sequence). This CDR3 spans 14 amino acids. With 3 bases clipped from V and 2 bases from J, the junction kept 3 bases outside the gene matches. CDR3 coding DNA: TGTGCCAGCAGCTTCGGGACAGGAGCCTACGAGCAGTACTTC. Its translation is CASSFGTGAYEQYF.

As for this clonotype: With a much larger clone just one base away, this may be a read error. In DNA form, the CDR3 reads TGTGCCAGCAATTTAAACGAGCAGTACTTC. Its protein is CASNLNEQYF. This chain uses TRBV27 with TRBJ2-4; D not certain. The J call is in doubt because the DNA end fits TRBJ2-7 better. Germline V CDR1 and CDR2: MNHEY, SMNVEV (reference sequence). The CDR3 extends over 10 amino acids.

This sequence joins TRBV10-3 and TRBJ2-4, with a possible D match to TRBD2 (5 bases). Germline CDR1 reads ENHRY; CDR2 reads SYGVKD. This CDR3 spans 13 amino acids. Trimming pared 6 bases from V and 8 bases from J, leaving 14 bases between. This CDR3 reads CAIREVVRDIQYF. CDR3 in DNA: TGTGCCATCAGGGAGGTGGTCCGTGACATTCAGTACTTC.

This clonotype showed up just a few times. This chain joins TRBV6-2 or TRBV6-3 and TRBJ1-5; no clear D. Trimming removed 6 bases at V and 1 base at J, with 10 bases between. The germline gives CDR1 MNHEY, CDR2 SVGEGT. CDR3 size: 14 residues. CDR3 residues: CASRKEGSNQPQHF. DNA of the CDR3: TGTGCCAGCAGGAAGGAAGGGAGCAATCAGCCCCAGCATTTT.

The DNA of the CDR3 is TGTGCCAGCAGCGTAGGCCCGGACACTGAAGCTTTCTTT. It codes for CASSVGPDTEAFF. V is TRBV9 and J is TRBJ1-1; D is unresolved. Germline V CDR1 and CDR2: SGDLS, YYNGEE. This CDR3 has 13 amino acids. V dropped 0 bases and J dropped 3 bases, with 6 bases sitting between them.

This clonotype has just a few counts. V usage is TRBV15 and J usage is TRBJ1-4; 9 bases agree with TRBD1. The CDR3 totals 15 residues. The germline V gene has CDR1 LNHNV and CDR2 YYDKDF (reference sequence). After removal of 5 bases from V and 5 bases from J, the junction contained 6 bases not matched to a gene. CDR3: CATSADRGDNEKLFF. The CDR3 region has the DNA TGTGCCACCAGCGCCGACAGGGGGGACAATGAAAAACTGTTTTTT.

The chain uses TRBV6-5 and TRBJ1-2; 9 bases map to TRBD1. The germline CDR1 and CDR2 sequences are MNHEY and SVGAGI. V lost 2 bases to trimming and J lost 4 bases; unmatched junction nucleotides: 5. The CDR3 length is 15 residues. CDR3: CASSYGDRVGYGYTF. The CDR3 nucleotides are TGTGCCAGCAGTTACGGGGACAGGGTGGGCTATGGCTACACCTTC.

This clonotype was found a few times. This sequence joins TRBV12-5 and TRBJ2-3; D not resolved. This CDR3 region has 12 residues. Germline V gene sequence: CDR1 LGHNT, CDR2 FRNRAP. Trimming removed 5 bases from V and 3 bases from J, with 6 bases in between. The CDR3 DNA reads as TGTGCTAGTGGTCTGAGAACAGATACGCAGTATTTT. Protein: CASGLRTDTQYF.

The chain joins TRBV20-1 to TRBJ2-1, with TRBD1 identical over 12 bases. The germline V gene has CDR1 DFQATT and CDR2 SNEGSKA (reference sequence). The CDR3 covers 15 residues. The trim removed 5 bases at V and 5 bases at J, leaving 7 bases unmatched. The CDR3 reads CSASRDRGPHNEQFF. CDR3 coding DNA: TGCAGTGCTTCCCGGGACAGGGGGCCTCACAATGAGCAGTTCTTC.

On this clonotype: At one boundary the junction diverges from the germline segment, which might be a read error. The V gene is TRBV20-1, the J gene TRBJ2-5; 7 positions match TRBD2. The CDR3 runs to 12 residues. Germline V gives CDR1 DFQATT, CDR2 SNEGSKA (reference sequence). CDR3 nucleotide sequence: TGCAGTGCAAGAGGACTAGTAGATGAGCAGTACTTC. This encodes CSARGLVDEQYF.

J is TRBJ2-1 and V is TRBV20-1; D gene uncertain. Germline assignment: CDR1 DFQATT and CDR2 SNEGSKA (reference sequence). The CDR3 spans 14 residues. Trimming pared 3 bases from V and 5 bases from J, leaving 14 bases between. CDR3 sequence: CSARGYTIDNEQFF. Written as DNA, the CDR3 is TGCAGTGCTAGGGGCTACACGATAGACAATGAGCAGTTCTTC.

This chain connects TRBV19 to TRBJ2-2, with a weak D call TRBD2 (6 bases). Germline V lookup: CDR1 LNHDA, CDR2 SQIVND (reference sequence). V was trimmed by 5 bases and J by 7 bases, leaving 14 bases between them. The length of the CDR3 is 14 residues. This CDR3 is CASSYGTRDGELFF. The CDR3 nucleotides are TGTGCCAGTAGTTACGGGACTCGGGACGGGGAGCTGTTTTTT.

The chain links TRBV7-3 to TRBJ1-1; a weak D match, TRBD1 (6 bases). Germline-derived CDR1 and CDR2 are SGHTA and FQGTGA. V lost 4 bases, J lost 3 bases, and 12 bases lay in between. This CDR3 comprises 14 residues. The CDR3 sequence is CASSSTGYDTEAFF. CDR3 nucleotide sequence: TGTGCCAGCAGCTCGACAGGATACGACACTGAAGCTTTCTTT.

The chain is built from TRBV11-1 and TRBJ2-1; perhaps TRBD1 as D (5 bases). Germline CDR1 is SGHAT and CDR2 is FQDESV (reference sequence). The V end lost 5 bases, the J end lost 15 bases, and 29 bases lay between the germline ends. The CDR3 loop spans 16 amino acids. In DNA, the CDR3 is TGTGCCAGCAGCAAAGGCGCCTCAGGGAAGGATCAGGGCCGGTTCTTC. Protein: CASSKGASGKDQGRFF.

The chain carries TRBV4-1 and TRBJ2-3, with D perhaps matching TRBD2 (5 bases). Trimming removed 1 base from V and 5 bases from J, with 10 bases in between. The CDR3 is made up of 14 amino acids. Germline CDR1 and CDR2: MGHRA and YSYEKL. The CDR3 nucleotides read TGCGCCAGCAGCCAAGCGGACGGGAAAGATACGCAGTATTTT. Its translation: CASSQADGKDTQYF.

This clonotype has just a few counts. V usage is TRBV12-3 or TRBV12-4 and J usage is TRBJ2-6, with 8 bases lining up with TRBD1. Trimming took 3 bases from V and 3 from J; bases not matched to a gene: 1. The CDR3 contains 15 residues. The CDR3 loop reads CASSFGTGGANVLTF. The CDR3 DNA is TGTGCCAGCAGTTTTGGGACAGGTGGGGCCAACGTCCTGACTTTC.

A few counts support this clonotype. The chain links TRBV9 to TRBJ2-7; D possibly uses TRBD1 or TRBD2 (5 bases each). CDR1 SGDLS and CDR2 YYNGEE come from the germline V gene. This CDR3 comprises 15 residues. The ends were cut back, 0 bases at V and 0 bases at J, with 10 bases in the middle. In DNA, the CDR3 is TGTGCCAGCAGCGTAGGAGGGGCTCACTCCTACGAGCAGTACTTC. This translates into CASSVGGAHSYEQYF.

About this clonotype itself: One base away lies a much larger clone, so this may be a sequencing read error. This chain joins TRBV10-3 and TRBJ1-4, with D tentatively TRBD1 (6 bases). The germline CDR1 and CDR2 sequences are ENHRY and SYGVKD. This CDR3 has 13 amino acids. Here the CDR3 DNA reads TGTTCCATCGCGGCAGGGGCCGGTGAAAAACTGTTTTTT. This sequence encodes CSIAAGAGEKLFF.